Listed here are 12 T cell receptor beta chains from one sample, sequenced in a study of CD8+CD57+ T cells in acquired aplastic anemia. Genomic DNA templated the TCR beta VDJ and CDR3 profiling. TCRdb re-derived calls from the reads in MiXCR, one entry per CDR3 protein. The sample has fewer than 250,000 distinct CDR3 sequences, less than 65% seen once. The specimen sequenced was sorted CD4+, CD8+, or CD8+CD57+ T cells (not recorded which) from PBMCs. All receptors come from a human donor in good health, serving as a control.

This clonotype appeared a single time. The CDR3 region is CASSVAQSGYTF. CDR3 sequence (DNA): TGTGCCAGCAGCGTAGCGCAGTCTGGCTACACCTTC. This rearrangement joins TRBV9 to TRBJ1-2; D gene ambiguous. Germline lookup yields CDR1 SGDLS and CDR2 YYNGEE. The CDR3 is 12 residues long. Trimming cost V 0 bases and J 7 bases, with 7 bases left between them.

The chain carries TRBV19 and TRBJ2-6; 9 bases line up with TRBD1. The CDR3 extends over 18 amino acids. The germline V gene encodes CDR1 LNHDA and CDR2 SQIVND (reference sequence). Trimming removed 3 bases from V and 1 base from J; junction bases left unmatched: 7. CDR3 bases: TGTGCCAGTAGTATTGGGGGACAGGGCTTTTCTGGGGCCAACGTCCTGACTTTC. Translating it yields CASSIGGQGFSGANVLTF.

On this clonotype itself: This may arise from a read error, as a much more abundant clone is one base away. CDR3 nucleotides: TGTGCCAGCAGCTTAGCCCAAATAAAGGGGTCCGAGCCCAATAATTCACCCCTCCACTTT. Translation: CASSLAQIKGSEPNNSPLHF. V gene TRBV7-3 combines with J gene TRBJ1-6, with D perhaps TRBD1 (5 bases). Germline-derived CDR1 and CDR2 are SGHTA and FQGTGA. This CDR3 is built from 20 residues. The V and J ends lost 2 bases and 5 bases respectively, with 25 bases between them.

The chain recombines TRBV15 with TRBJ2-5; D not certain. The CDR3 extends over 16 amino acids. Trimming stripped 0 bases from V and 5 bases from J, with 16 bases between. Germline CDR1 and CDR2: LNHNV and YYDKDF (reference sequence). The CDR3 reads CATSRDFFGVRETQYF. The CDR3 DNA follows: TGTGCCACCAGCAGAGATTTCTTTGGGGTGAGGGAGACCCAGTACTTC.

The CDR3 DNA reads as TGTGCCAGCAGCTTAGGACTAGCGGGCACCGAGCAGTTCTTC. Protein product: CASSLGLAGTEQFF. The rearrangement joins TRBV7-2 to TRBJ2-1; 10 bases align to TRBD2. V shed 1 base and J 10 bases; nucleotides not matched to a gene: 4. Germline CDR1 SGHTA, CDR2 FQGNSA. This CDR3 is built from 14 residues.

This sequence joins TRBV19 and TRBJ2-6; unclear D gene. The CDR3 covers 16 residues. Germline CDR1 reads LNHDA; CDR2 reads SQIVND (reference sequence). The ends were cut back, 3 bases at V and 0 bases at J, with 9 bases in the middle. CDR3 residues: CASSISQISGANVLTF. DNA of the CDR3: TGTGCCAGTAGTATCAGCCAGATCTCTGGGGCCAACGTCCTGACTTTC.

This clonotype was seen at least ten times. The CDR3 loop is CASLAGGDYNEQFF. The CDR3, as DNA: TGTGCCAGCTTAGCGGGGGGGGATTACAATGAGCAGTTCTTC. J is TRBJ2-1 and V is TRBV6-1, with 11 nucleotides matching TRBD2. The CDR3 runs 14 residues. The germline gives CDR1 MNHNS, CDR2 SASEGT. Unmatched junction bases numbered 4, after V lost 8 bases and J lost 4 bases.

In this sample, this clonotype turned up many times. The rearrangement joins TRBV9 to TRBJ2-3, with a tentative D call TRBD2 (7 bases). Germline CDR1 SGDLS, CDR2 YYNGEE. Trimming stripped 0 bases from V and 7 bases from J, with 21 bases between. The CDR3 contains 17 residues. Written as DNA, the CDR3 is TGTGCCAGCAGCGTAGCCGAGGGGGGGGGGGCCATAAATACGCAGTATTTT. Translation gives CASSVAEGGGAINTQYF.

This clonotype was observed at least ten times. V gene TRBV10-3 combines with J gene TRBJ2-7; 10 nucleotides match TRBD1. V lost 6 bases to trimming and J lost 7 bases; unmatched junction nucleotides: 0. The CDR3 is 11 amino acids. Germline V gene data show CDR1 as ENHRY and CDR2 as SYGVKD. CDR3 coding DNA: TGTGCCATCAGGGGACAGGGGGAGCAGTACTTC. This translates into CAIRGQGEQYF.

In its sample, this clonotype was seen many times. V is TRBV19 and J is TRBJ2-7, with 7 bases matching TRBD1. This CDR3 spans 17 amino acids. Germline CDR1 reads LNHDA; CDR2 reads SQIVND (reference sequence). The V and J ends lost 3 bases and 0 bases, in that order; junction bases with no gene match: 11. The CDR3 loop is CASSIRGVGDSSYEQYF. CDR3 nucleotide sequence: TGTGCCAGTAGTATTAGAGGAGTGGGGGACAGCTCCTACGAGCAGTACTTC.

This clonotype was recorded a few times. This sequence joins TRBV7-9 and TRBJ1-2, with D unresolved. CDR1 and CDR2 (germline): SEHNR, FQNEAQ (reference sequence). V lost 1 base to trimming and J lost 2 bases, with 8 bases between them. The CDR3 consists of 14 residues. The DNA of the CDR3 is TGTGCCAGCAGCTTAGAGGGCGGAAACTATGGCTACACCTTC. It specifies CASSLEGGNYGYTF.

The chain combines TRBV10-3 with TRBJ1-6; D not resolved. The CDR3 extends over 16 amino acids. Trimming left V 10 bases short and J 0 bases short, with 16 bases between. Germline V lookup: CDR1 ENHRY, CDR2 SYGVKD. The CDR3: CASIDLRSSYNSPLHF. Written as DNA, the CDR3 is TGTGCCAGCATCGACCTCAGGAGCTCCTATAATTCACCCCTCCACTTT.